This T cell receptor beta chain is drawn from a study of cytomegalovirus exposure and HLA in healthy donors. The CDR3 is made up of 15 amino acids. V gave up 8 bases and J gave up 8 bases; unmatched junction bases: 13. In germline, CDR1 is SGHRS, CDR2 YFSETQ. Study-level points and caveats: About 90% or about 30% of the time was how often most TCR beta V segments were productive, according to an earlier analysis. Another analysis was done later, and it associated 17,000 or so TCR beta sequences with HLA alleles at 0.05 false discovery rate. V segments that were indistinguishable, TRBV6-2 and TRBV6-3 among them, were omitted from analysis. Most subjects had HLA-A and HLA-B alleles reportedly predicted accurately by TCR beta sequences.

With regard to this clone: Its antigen remains unknown.

PCR amplification relied on 60 Vbeta primers (plus 13 Jbeta primers). The method was immunoSEQ multiplex PCR; TCRdb's version includes in-frame clones alone and lacks a portion of them. The profile shows around 150,000 clones, roughly 80% of them singletons. V gene TRBV5-1 combines with J gene TRBJ2-1; 10 nucleotides line up with TRBD1. The clonotype originates from a man younger than 45 in good health and CMV-seropositive. Sequencing was performed on PBMCs. The CDR3 loop is CASNPGQGISYEQFF. Written as DNA, the CDR3 is TGCGCCAGTAACCCGGGACAGGGGATCTCCTATGAGCAGTTCTTC.